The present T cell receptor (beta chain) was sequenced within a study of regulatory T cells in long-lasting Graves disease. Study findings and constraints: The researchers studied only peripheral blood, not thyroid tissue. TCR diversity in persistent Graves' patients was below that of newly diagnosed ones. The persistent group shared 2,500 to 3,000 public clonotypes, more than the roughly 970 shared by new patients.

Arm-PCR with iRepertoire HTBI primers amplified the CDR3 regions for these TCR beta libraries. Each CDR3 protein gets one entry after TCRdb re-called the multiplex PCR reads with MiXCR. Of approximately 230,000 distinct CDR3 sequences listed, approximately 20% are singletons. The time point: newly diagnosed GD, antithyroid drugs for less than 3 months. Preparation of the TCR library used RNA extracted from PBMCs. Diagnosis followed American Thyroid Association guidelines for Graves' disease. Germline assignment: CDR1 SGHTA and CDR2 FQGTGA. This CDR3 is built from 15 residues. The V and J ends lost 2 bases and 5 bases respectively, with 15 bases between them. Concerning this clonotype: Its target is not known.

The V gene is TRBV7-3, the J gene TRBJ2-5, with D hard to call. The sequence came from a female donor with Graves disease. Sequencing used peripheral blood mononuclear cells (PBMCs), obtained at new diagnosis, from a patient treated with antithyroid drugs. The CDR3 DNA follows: TGTGCCAGCAGCTTAGGGTTGGATTCGGGCGAGACCCAGTACTTC. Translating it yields CASSLGLDSGETQYF. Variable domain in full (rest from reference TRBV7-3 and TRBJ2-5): GAGVSQTPSNKVTEKGKYVELRCDPISGHTALYWYRQSLGQGPEFLIYFQGTGAADDSGLPNDRFFAVRPEGSVSTLKIQRTERGDSAVYLCASSLGLDSGETQYFGPGTRLLVL.